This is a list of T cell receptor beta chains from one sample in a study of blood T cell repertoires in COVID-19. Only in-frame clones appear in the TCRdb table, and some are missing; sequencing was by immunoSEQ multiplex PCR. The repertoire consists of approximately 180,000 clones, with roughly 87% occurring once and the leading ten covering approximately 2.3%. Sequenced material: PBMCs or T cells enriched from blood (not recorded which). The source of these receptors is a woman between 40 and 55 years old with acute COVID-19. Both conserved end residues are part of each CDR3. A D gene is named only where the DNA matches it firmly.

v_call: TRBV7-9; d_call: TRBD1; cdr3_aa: CASSHRTGPRYNEQFF
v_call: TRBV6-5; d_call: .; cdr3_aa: CASSYSDVGYTF
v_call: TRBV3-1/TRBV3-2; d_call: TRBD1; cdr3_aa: CASSPKGAGGFEKLFF
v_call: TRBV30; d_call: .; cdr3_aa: CAWSRGGGSPLHF
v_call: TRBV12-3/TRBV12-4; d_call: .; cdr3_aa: CASSLGLVRELFF
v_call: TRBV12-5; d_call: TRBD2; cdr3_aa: CASGPTTLAGGTDTQYF
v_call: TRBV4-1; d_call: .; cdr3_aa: CASSQDQGYEQYF
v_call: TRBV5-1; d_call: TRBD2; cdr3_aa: CASRLAGEETQYF
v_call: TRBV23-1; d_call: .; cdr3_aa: CASSFLAREENNEQFF
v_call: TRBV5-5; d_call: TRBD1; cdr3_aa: CASSMVGDRVYGYTF
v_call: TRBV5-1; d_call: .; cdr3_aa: CASSLEQGGPKQYF
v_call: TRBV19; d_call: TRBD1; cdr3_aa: CASTLGTGLNEQFF
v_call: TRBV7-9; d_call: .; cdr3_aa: CASTHRTDNEQFF
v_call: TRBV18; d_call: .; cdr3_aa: CASSPIAGSAEAFF
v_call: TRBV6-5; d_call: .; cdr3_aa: CATARTLRVTGELFF
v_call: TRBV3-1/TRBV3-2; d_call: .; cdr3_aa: CASSQDSGIFTEAFF
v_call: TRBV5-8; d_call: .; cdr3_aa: CASSFGQSTDTQYF
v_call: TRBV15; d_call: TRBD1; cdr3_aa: CATSRDIPGQGAITEAFF
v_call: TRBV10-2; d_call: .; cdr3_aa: CASSVRDTEAFF
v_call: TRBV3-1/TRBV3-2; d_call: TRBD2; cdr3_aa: CASSPLAGGLQQFF
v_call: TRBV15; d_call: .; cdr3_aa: CATSRVPGNQPQHF
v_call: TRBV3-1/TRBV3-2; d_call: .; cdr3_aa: CASSQGGGDGYTF
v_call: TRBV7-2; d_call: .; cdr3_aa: CASSLNKGVNTEAFF
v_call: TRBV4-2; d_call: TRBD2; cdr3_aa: CASSQRLAGGYEQYF
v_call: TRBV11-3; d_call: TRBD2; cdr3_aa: CASSPSRLAGPYNEQFF
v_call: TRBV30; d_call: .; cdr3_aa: CAWGAGGAGDTIYF
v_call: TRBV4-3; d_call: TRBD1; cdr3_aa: CASSQDWRGGPGANVLTF
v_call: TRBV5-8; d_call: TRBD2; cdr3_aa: CASSLSLAGFLATDTQYF
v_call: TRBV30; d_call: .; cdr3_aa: CAWSHANTQYF
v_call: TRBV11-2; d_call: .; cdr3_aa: CASSLEGRRGEQYF
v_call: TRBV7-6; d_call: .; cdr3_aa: CASSLAPGRDNSPLHF
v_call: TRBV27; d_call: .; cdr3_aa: CASSSLGRRNEKLFF
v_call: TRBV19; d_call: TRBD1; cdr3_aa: CASSPGQSPNYGYTF
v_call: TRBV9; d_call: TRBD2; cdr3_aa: CASSLSGGRTNEQFF
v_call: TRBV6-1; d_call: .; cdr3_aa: CASSGDMSSYNSPLHF
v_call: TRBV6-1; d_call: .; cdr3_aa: CASSDVWGAGGYTF
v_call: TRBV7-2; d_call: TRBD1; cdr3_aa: CASSPGGGVGGGQYF
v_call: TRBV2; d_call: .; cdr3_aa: CASSTSSPHEQFF
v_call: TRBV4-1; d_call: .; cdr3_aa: CASSPTGLAKNIQYF
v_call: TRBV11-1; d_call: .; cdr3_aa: CASSMTRNTEAFF
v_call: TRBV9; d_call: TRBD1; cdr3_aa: CASSTTGTAFYNEQFF
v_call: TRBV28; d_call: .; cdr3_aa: CASNFGPEGNQPQHF
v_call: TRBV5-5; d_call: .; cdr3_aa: CASTLKTVMNTEAFF
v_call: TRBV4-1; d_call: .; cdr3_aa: CASSQEKVVTTEAFF
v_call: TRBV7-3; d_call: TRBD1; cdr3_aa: CASSHFRTGVNEQFF
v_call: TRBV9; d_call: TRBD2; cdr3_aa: CASSVIAGVGNEQFF
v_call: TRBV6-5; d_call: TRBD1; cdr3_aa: CASSHATGAYEQYF